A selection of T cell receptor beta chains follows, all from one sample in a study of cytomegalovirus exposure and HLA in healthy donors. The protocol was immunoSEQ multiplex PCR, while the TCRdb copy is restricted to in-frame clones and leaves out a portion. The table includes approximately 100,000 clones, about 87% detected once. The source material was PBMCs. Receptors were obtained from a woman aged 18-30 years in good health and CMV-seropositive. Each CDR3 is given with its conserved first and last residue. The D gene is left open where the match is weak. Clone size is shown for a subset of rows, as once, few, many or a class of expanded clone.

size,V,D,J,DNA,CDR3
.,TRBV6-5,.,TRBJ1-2,TGTGCCAGCAGTTACTCGCTGACAGCCCGCTCGGGTGGCTACACCTTC,CASSYSLTARSGGYTF
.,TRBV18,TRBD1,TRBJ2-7,TGTGCCAGCTCACCCCCAACCGGGACAGGGCCACCGGAGCAGTACTTC,CASSPPTGTGPPEQYF
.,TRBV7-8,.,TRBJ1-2,TGTGCCAGCAGCTTAGATATGGGCAGCTATGGCTACACCTTC,CASSLDMGSYGYTF
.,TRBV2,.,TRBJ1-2,TGTGCCAGCAGTTCGGGTGAGGGCTTAGGCTACACCTTC,CASSSGEGLGYTF
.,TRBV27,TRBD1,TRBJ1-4,TGTGCCAGCAGCTTCGGGACAGCCCTTAATGAAAAACTGTTTTTT,CASSFGTALNEKLFF
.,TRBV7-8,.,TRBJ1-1,TGTGCCAGCAGCTTAGATAGGAACACTGAAGCTTTCTTT,CASSLDRNTEAFF
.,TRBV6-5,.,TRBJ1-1,TGTGCCAGCAGTTACGACAGTCAAGGCACTGAAGCTTTCTTT,CASSYDSQGTEAFF
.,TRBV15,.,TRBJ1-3,TGTGCCACCAGCAGAGAACGGGGGTCTGGAAACACCATATATTTT,CATSRERGSGNTIYF
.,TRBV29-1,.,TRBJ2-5,TGCAGCGTTGGGTGGGTCGCTATCGGGCAAGAGACCCAGTACTTC,CSVGWVAIGQETQYF
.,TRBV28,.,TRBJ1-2,TGTGCCAGCAGTTTGGGGGCTCGGGGTGGCTACACCTTC,CASSLGARGGYTF
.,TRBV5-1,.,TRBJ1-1,TGCGCCAGCAGCTTCACAGACAACACTGAAGCTTTCTTT,CASSFTDNTEAFF
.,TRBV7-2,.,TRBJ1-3,TGTGCCAGCAGCCCCCGACGGGTGAGCTCTGGAAACACCATATATTTT,CASSPRRVSSGNTIYF
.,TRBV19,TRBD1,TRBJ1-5,TGTGCCAGTACTGGACAGGGAGGTGGGAATCAGCCCCAGCATTTT,CASTGQGGGNQPQHF
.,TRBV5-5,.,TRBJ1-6,TGTGCCAGCAGCTTGGCCGGGTGGAGCTCCTATAATTCACCCCTCCACTTT,CASSLAGWSSYNSPLHF
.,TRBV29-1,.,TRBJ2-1,TGCAGCGTTGCCCACAGGGACTACTCCTACAATGAGCAGTTCTTC,CSVAHRDYSYNEQFF
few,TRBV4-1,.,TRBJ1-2,TGCGCCAGCAGCCCCTGGACGGAGGGCGGCTACACCTTC,CASSPWTEGGYTF
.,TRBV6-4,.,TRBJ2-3,TGTGCCAGCCCAGACTCAATCAACACAGATACGCAGTATTTT,CASPDSINTDTQYF
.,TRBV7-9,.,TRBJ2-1,TGTGCCAGCAGCGAAATAGGTCGGGTCCATGAGCAGTTCTTC,CASSEIGRVHEQFF
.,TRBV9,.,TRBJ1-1,TGTGCCAGCAGCGTTGGCAGGGCCACTGAAGCTTTCTTT,CASSVGRATEAFF
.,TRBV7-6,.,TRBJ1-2,TGTGCCAGCAGCTTAGCATCCTCTCAGACAGGACAAGCTAACTATGGCTACACCTTC,CASSLASSQTGQANYGYTF
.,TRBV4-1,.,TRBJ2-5,TGCGCCAGCAGTCGGGTAGTTGGCGAGGAGACCCAGTACTTC,CASSRVVGEETQYF
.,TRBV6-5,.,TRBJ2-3,TGTGCCAGCAAGCGTGCCGATACGCAGTATTTT,CASKRADTQYF
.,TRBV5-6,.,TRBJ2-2,TGTGCCAGCAGCATCACAGTGGGCCCCGGGGAGCTGTTTTTT,CASSITVGPGELFF
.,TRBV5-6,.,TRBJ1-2,TGTGCCAGCAGCTTGATCGCCAGGGCGCTCGGATATGGCTACACCTTC,CASSLIARALGYGYTF
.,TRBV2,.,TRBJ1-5,TGTGCCAGCAGTGAAGCGCAAAGGGGCGTGGGCCAGCCCCAGCATTTT,CASSEAQRGVGQPQHF
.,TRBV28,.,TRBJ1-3,TGTGCCAGCAGCAACGCAGGGGATTCGCGAAACACCATATATTTT,CASSNAGDSRNTIYF
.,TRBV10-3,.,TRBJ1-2,TGTGCCATCAGTGCAACTCAGGGCCGCTACACCTTC,CAISATQGRYTF
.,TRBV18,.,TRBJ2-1,TGTGCCAGCTCACCACCGATGGGCGATGAGCAGTTCTTC,CASSPPMGDEQFF
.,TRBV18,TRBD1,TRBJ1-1,TGTGCCAGCTCACCCGACAGGGTCACTGAAGCTTTCTTT,CASSPDRVTEAFF
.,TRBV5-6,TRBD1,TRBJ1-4,TGTGCCAGCAGCGCTACAGGGGGCGGGAGTGAAAAACTGTTTTTT,CASSATGGGSEKLFF
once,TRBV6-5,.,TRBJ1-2,TGTGCCAGCAGTTACCCCCTTTATGGCTACACCTTC,CASSYPLYGYTF
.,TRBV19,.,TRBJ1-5,TGTGCCAGTACCGGGGTCAGCAATCAGCCCCAGCATTTT,CASTGVSNQPQHF
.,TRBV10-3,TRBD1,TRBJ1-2,TGTGCCATCAGTGAGTCAGGGGGCAGGCCTCTTTCCTATGGCTACACCTTC,CAISESGGRPLSYGYTF
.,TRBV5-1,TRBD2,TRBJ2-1,TGCGCCAGCAGCTTCACCGGGGGGTCATACAATGAGCAGTTCTTC,CASSFTGGSYNEQFF
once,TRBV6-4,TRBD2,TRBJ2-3,TGTGCCAGCAGTCAACTAGCGGGGGGGGTCACAGATACGCAGTATTTT,CASSQLAGGVTDTQYF
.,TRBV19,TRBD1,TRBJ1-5,TGTGCCAGTAGTCGGGGACAGGGGATAAGTCAGCCCCAGCATTTT,CASSRGQGISQPQHF
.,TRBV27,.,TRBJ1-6,TGTGCCAGCAGAAGCCCCCTCAGGGGATTCAATTCACCCCTCCACTTT,CASRSPLRGFNSPLHF
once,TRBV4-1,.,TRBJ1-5,TGCGCCAGCAGCCAAGAGGCGGGGTTTAGCAATCAGCCCCAGCATTTT,CASSQEAGFSNQPQHF
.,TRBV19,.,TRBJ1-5,TGTGCCAGTAGTGCGGGAGTTGAGAGCAATCAGCCCCAGCATTTT,CASSAGVESNQPQHF
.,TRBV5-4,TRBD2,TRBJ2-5,TGTGCCAGCAGCGGTCGACTAGCGGGCCGCCAAGAGACCCAGTACTTC,CASSGRLAGRQETQYF
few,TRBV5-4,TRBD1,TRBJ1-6,TGTGCCAGCAGCGATCAGGGGGGAAATTCACCCCTCCACTTT,CASSDQGGNSPLHF
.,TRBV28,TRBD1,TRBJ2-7,TGTGCCACCAAACCCGGGACAGGGGGCTACGAGCAGTACTTC,CATKPGTGGYEQYF
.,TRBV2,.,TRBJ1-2,TGTGCCAGCAGCCGACCGGGGGGGGACGGCTACACCTTC,CASSRPGGDGYTF
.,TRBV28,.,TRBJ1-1,TGTGCCAGCAGCCCAATCAGTTTTCAGGAGGGAGCTTTCTTT,CASSPISFQEGAFF
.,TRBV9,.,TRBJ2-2,TGTGCCAGCAGCGTAGACGAGTCCACCGGGGAGCTGTTTTTT,CASSVDESTGELFF
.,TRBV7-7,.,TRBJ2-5,TGTGCTAGCAGCCCCCCGGGGGAAGAGACCCAGTACTTC,CASSPPGEETQYF
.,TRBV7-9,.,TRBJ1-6,TGTGCCAGCAGCTTAAGGGAGGCGTTCTCCTATAATTCACCCCTCCACTTT,CASSLREAFSYNSPLHF
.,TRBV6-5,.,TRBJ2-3,TGTGCCAGCAGCTACACAGGACGCACAGATACGCAGTATTTT,CASSYTGRTDTQYF
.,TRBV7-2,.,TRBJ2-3,TGTGCCAGCAGCTCACAGCTCGGCCTCACAGATACGCAGTATTTT,CASSSQLGLTDTQYF
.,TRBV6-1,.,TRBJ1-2,TGTGCCAGCAGTGAAGCGTTCGGGTCGTCGGTCGATGGCTACACCTTC,CASSEAFGSSVDGYTF
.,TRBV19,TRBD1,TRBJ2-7,TGTGCCAGTAGCCCGGCGGACAGGGGCTACGAGCAGTACTTC,CASSPADRGYEQYF
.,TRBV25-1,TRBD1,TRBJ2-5,TGTGCCAGCAGAACAGGGGCGGAAGAGACCCAGTACTTC,CASRTGAEETQYF
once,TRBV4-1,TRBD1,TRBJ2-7,TGCGCCAGCAGCCAAGGGGACAGGTCCTATTCGGGGGAGCAGTACTTC,CASSQGDRSYSGEQYF
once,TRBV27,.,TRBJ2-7,TGTGCCAGCAGTCCATTAGGACCAGGGGCCCTTGGGGACGAGCAGTACTTC,CASSPLGPGALGDEQYF
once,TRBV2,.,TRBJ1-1,TGTGCCAGCAGTGTTCAGGGGAGAGCCCCTGAAGCTTTCTTT,CASSVQGRAPEAFF
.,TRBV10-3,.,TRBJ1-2,TGTGCCATCAGTGAAGGCGGCTACACTAACTATGGCTACACCTTC,CAISEGGYTNYGYTF
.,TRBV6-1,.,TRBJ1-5,TGTGCCAGCAGTGAAGAACCGGGGTGGGCAGGTCAGCCCCAGCATTTT,CASSEEPGWAGQPQHF
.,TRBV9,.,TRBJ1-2,TGTGCCAGCAGCCCGAAAGGGGTAGTGGGGGGCTACACCTTC,CASSPKGVVGGYTF
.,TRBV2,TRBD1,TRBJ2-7,TGTGCCAGCAGCCTGGGACAGGGGGGGGAGCAGTACTTC,CASSLGQGGEQYF
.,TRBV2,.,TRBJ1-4,TGTGCCAGCTTGACAGTTGAAAAACTGTTTTTT,CASLTVEKLFF